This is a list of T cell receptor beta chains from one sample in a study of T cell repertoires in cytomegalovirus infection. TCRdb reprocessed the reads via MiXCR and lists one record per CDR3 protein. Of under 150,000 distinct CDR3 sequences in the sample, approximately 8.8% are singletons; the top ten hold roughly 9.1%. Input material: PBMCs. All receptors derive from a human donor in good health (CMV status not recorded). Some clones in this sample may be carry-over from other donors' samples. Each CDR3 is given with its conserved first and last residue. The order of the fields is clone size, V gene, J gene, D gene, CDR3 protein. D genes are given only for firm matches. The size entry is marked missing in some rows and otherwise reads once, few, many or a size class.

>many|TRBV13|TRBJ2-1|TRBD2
CASSPLGGGESYNEQFF
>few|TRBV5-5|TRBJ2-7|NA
CASSSQQLYEQYF
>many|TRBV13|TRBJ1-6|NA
CASSLGKGGQSPLHF
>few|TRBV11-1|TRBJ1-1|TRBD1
CASSPGTGSNTEAFF
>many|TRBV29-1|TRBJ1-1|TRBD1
CSVVGTGNTEAFF
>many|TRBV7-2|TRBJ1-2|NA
CASSLGGGDPYGYTF
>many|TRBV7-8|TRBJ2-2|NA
CASSQMGLLTGELFF
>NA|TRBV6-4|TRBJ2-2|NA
CASSSPNGELFF
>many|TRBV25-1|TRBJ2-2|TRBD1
CASSSNDRGRTGELFF
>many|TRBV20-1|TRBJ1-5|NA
CSASPRAGSNQPQHF
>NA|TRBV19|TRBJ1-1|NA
CASSIDPGTNTEAFF
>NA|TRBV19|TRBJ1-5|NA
CASTVLNQPQHF
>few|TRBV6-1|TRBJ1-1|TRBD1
CASRPGQRTEAFF
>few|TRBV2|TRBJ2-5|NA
CASQQGRETQYF
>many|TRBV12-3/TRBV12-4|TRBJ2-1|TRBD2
CASSPTSGSSRQFF
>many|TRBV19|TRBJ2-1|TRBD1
CASSSGTGGYYNEQFF
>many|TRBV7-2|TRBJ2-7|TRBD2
CASSSQASGGENEQYF
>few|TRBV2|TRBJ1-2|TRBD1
CASSPGGTQGYTF
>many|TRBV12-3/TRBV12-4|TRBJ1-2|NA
CASSFGSGGYTF
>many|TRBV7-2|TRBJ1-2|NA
CASSPTPQRGYTF
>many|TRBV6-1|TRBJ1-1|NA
CASTLDLNTEAFF
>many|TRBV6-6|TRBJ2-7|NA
CASNRQDSYEQYF